Below are 9 T cell receptor beta chains sequenced from a single sample in a study of read filtering for tumor transcriptome and immune sequencing. Molecular barcoded adaptors covering alpha/delta and beta/gamma chains were used on around 400 ng RNA. TCRdb itself ran the reads through MiXCR, one entry per CDR3 protein. The sample carries about 35,000 distinct CDR3 sequences, around an eighth recorded once. What was sequenced was a population of CD138-negative cells sorted from bone marrow. These receptors all come from a donor aged 40 or over with multiple myeloma.

This clonotype was seen once. A much larger clone is a single base away; this may be a read error. The chain recombines TRBV11-3 with TRBJ2-1; no clear D gene. The CDR3 sequence is 14 residues long. CDR1 and CDR2 (germline): SGHNT, YENEEA. Between the trimmed V and J ends, which lost 0 bases and 8 bases, there was a span of 11 bases. In DNA, the CDR3 is TGTGCCAGCAGCTTAGAGGGCTACCACGATGAGCAGTTCTTC. This gives the protein CASSLEGYHDEQFF.

This chain connects TRBV6-1 to TRBJ1-5; D not resolved. CDR3 length equals 14 residues. The germline V gene has CDR1 MNHNS and CDR2 SASEGT. Deletions cut 6 bases from V and 4 bases from J, with 13 bases between. CDR3 region: CASSPAGFNQPQHF. DNA of the CDR3: TGTGCCAGCAGCCCCGCCGGATTTAATCAGCCCCAGCATTTT.

The sample holds one count of this clonotype. A much bigger clone sits one base away, suggesting this may be a read error. The chain combines TRBV15 with TRBJ2-1; 8 positions agree with TRBD2. CDR3 size: 16 residues. Germline V CDR1 and CDR2: LNHNV, YYDKDF (reference sequence). CDR3 DNA sequence: TGTGCCACCAGCAGGGGATCTACTAGCGGTTACAATGGGCAGTTCTTC. Translated: CATSRGSTSGYNGQFF.

The gene calls are TRBV20-1 and TRBJ2-1; D may correspond to TRBD1 or TRBD2 (6 bases each). This CDR3 has 18 amino acids. In germline, CDR1 is DFQATT, CDR2 SNEGSKA (reference sequence). The CDR3 nucleotides read TGCAGCGCAAAAGTGGAGGGGGGAATCAATGCTCGCTACAATGAGCAGTTCTTC. Protein: CSAKVEGGINARYNEQFF.

This clonotype was counted between two and nine times. The V call is TRBV6-9, the J call TRBJ2-6; D unclear. This CDR3 contains 15 residues. CDR1 is MNHGY, CDR2 SVAAGI, per germline. Trimming pared 10 bases from V and 0 bases from J, leaving 13 bases between. The CDR3 sequence is CAKTKQPSGANVLTF. The CDR3 DNA sequence: TGTGCCAAGACAAAACAGCCCTCTGGGGCCAACGTCCTGACTTTC.

Notes on this clonotype: A much larger clone sits a single nucleotide away, making a read error possible. The V gene is TRBV7-2, the J gene TRBJ2-3; no reliable D call. The CDR3 runs to 11 residues. CDR1 and CDR2 (germline): SGHTA, FQGNSA. In DNA, the CDR3 is TGTGCCACCAGCTTAGTCGTTACGCAGTATTTT. Protein sequence: CATSLVVTQYF.

This clonotype has a count of ten or more. The chain joins TRBV12-5 to TRBJ2-2, with 8 bases fitting TRBD2. The trim removed 3 bases at V and 6 bases at J, leaving 9 bases unmatched. CDR1 and CDR2 (germline): LGHNT, FRNRAP. The CDR3 contains 16 residues. In nucleotides, the CDR3 is TGTGCTAGTGGTTTCGGGGGCGGGAGGTCGCCCGGGGAGCTGTTTTTT. Protein sequence: CASGFGGGRSPGELFF.

This clonotype has ten or more counts. The V gene is TRBV5-1, the J gene TRBJ2-7, with 10 bases fitting TRBD1. J lost 5 bases, V lost 3 bases, and 8 bases had no gene match. The germline V gene encodes CDR1 SGHRS and CDR2 YFSETQ. This CDR3 has 15 amino acids. As DNA, the CDR3 is TGCGCCAGCAGCTACTCCGGGACAGGGGTCCACGAGCAGTACTTC. This gives the protein CASSYSGTGVHEQYF.

This clonotype was observed at least ten times. This sequence joins TRBV5-5 and TRBJ1-6; no firm D call. The CDR3 covers 16 residues. Germline V gives CDR1 SGHKS, CDR2 YYEKEE (reference sequence). The germline V and J ends were trimmed by 3 bases and 0 bases, with 10 bases remaining between them. Here the CDR3 DNA reads TGTGCCAGCAGCTCAACCGCCGACTCCTATAATTCACCCCTCCACTTT. Translation: CASSSTADSYNSPLHF.